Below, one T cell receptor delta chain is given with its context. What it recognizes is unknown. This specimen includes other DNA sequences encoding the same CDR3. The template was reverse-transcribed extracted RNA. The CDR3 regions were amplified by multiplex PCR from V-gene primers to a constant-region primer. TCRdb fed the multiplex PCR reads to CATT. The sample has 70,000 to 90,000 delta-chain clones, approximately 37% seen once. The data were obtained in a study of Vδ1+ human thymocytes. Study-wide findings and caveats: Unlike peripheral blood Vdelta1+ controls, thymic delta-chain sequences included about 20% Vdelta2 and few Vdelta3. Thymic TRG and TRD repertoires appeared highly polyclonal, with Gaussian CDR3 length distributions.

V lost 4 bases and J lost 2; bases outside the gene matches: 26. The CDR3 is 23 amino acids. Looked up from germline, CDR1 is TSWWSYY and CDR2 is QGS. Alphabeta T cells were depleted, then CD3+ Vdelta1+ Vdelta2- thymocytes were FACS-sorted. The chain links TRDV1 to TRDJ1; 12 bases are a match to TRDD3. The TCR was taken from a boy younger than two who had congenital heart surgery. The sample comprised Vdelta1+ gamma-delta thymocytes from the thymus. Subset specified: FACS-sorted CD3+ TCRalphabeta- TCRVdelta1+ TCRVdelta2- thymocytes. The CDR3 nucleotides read TGTGCTCTTGGGGCCGCCCAAGGGCCTTCCCCTTACTGGGGGATACCTGTAACCGATAAACTCATCTTT. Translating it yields CALGAAQGPSPYWGIPVTDKLIF.